This T cell receptor beta chain was observed in a study of cytotoxic CD8 clonotypes in ibrutinib-treated CLL. Trimming left V 3 bases short and J 8 bases short, with 24 bases between. Germline V gives CDR1 SGDLS, CDR2 YYNGEE. This CDR3 contains 17 residues. Libraries were prepared by immunoSEQ multiplex PCR; TCRdb keeps only in-frame clonotypes and omits some of them. The table records about 180,000 clones, approximately 80% of them present only once. The source is a human donor with chronic lymphocytic leukemia. The chain carries TRBV9 and TRBJ2-4; the D call may be TRBD1 or TRBD2 (5 bases each). Source: PBMCs, taken after 24 months of ibrutinib treatment. DNA for the CDR3: TGTGCCAGCAGCGCCGGACCCCAGGGCGCCGGGGCGTACATTCAGTACTTC. As protein: CASSAGPQGAGAYIQYF.